The rows below give T cell receptor beta chains drawn from one sample of a study of memory CD4+ T cells and cytomegalovirus serostatus. TCRdb's table, derived via immunoSEQ multiplex PCR, lists solely in-frame clones and lacks some. The sample comprises 45,000 to 55,000 clones, roughly 78% of which are singletons, and 0.65% to 0.7% rests with the top ten. The source material was memory CD4+ T cells from blood. Source of these receptors: an adult in good health and CMV-seronegative. Each CDR3 is given with its conserved first and last residue. Fields, in order: V gene, J gene, clone size, D gene, CDR3 length, CDR3 DNA, CDR3 protein. D genes are given only for firm matches. A row's size may be missing; if present it is once, few, many or a size class.

TRBV5-1	TRBJ2-1	few	TRBD2	18	TGCGCCAGCAGCTTGGCTTTCGGGGGGACTAGCGGGAGGACTGAGCAGTTCTTC	CASSLAFGGTSGRTEQFF
TRBV5-6	TRBJ1-6	-	-	12	TGTGCCAGCAGCAAGAGGAATTCACCCCTCCACTTT	CASSKRNSPLHF
TRBV2	TRBJ1-1	few	-	14	TGTGCCAGCAGTGTTGTTGGGGGGCACACTGAAGCTTTCTTT	CASSVVGGHTEAFF
TRBV29-1	TRBJ1-6	-	TRBD1	15	TGCAGCGTTTCCACCGGGACAGGTTTCAATTCACCCCTCCACTTT	CSVSTGTGFNSPLHF
TRBV7-9	TRBJ2-5	-	TRBD2	16	TGTGCCAGCAGCTTAGTAGGCGGGAGGAAACAAGAGACCCAGTACTTC	CASSLVGGRKQETQYF
TRBV5-6	TRBJ2-6	-	TRBD1	16	TGTGCCAGCAGCAAATTACAGGGGTCTGGGGCCAACGTCCTGACTTTC	CASSKLQGSGANVLTF
TRBV11-2	TRBJ2-7	-	TRBD2	16	TGTGCCAGCAGCTTAGTGTCGGTTAGCGGGAATTACGAGCAGTACTTC	CASSLVSVSGNYEQYF
TRBV6-1	TRBJ2-1	-	-	14	TGTGCCAGCAGTGAAGCAACTAGCAGTAATGAGCAGTTCTTC	CASSEATSSNEQFF
TRBV10-3	TRBJ2-1	-	TRBD2	17	TGTGCCATCAGTGCGTGGACTAGCGGGACCTCCTACAATGAGCAGTTCTTC	CAISAWTSGTSYNEQFF
TRBV18	TRBJ2-5	-	TRBD1	13	TGTGCCAGCGCGGACAGGGTTCAAGAGACCCAGTACTTC	CASADRVQETQYF
TRBV12-5	TRBJ2-3	few	-	16	TGTGCTAGTGGTTTATCGGTAGGGTCGGGCACAGATACGCAGTATTTT	CASGLSVGSGTDTQYF
TRBV5-6	TRBJ1-2	-	-	14	TGTGCCAGCAGCCCATTTGCAGGAAGCTTTGGCTACACCTTC	CASSPFAGSFGYTF
TRBV5-1	TRBJ1-2	-	-	15	TGCGCCAGCAGCTTGTCCCAGGGAGGAGGAGGGGGCTACACCTTC	CASSLSQGGGGGYTF
TRBV28	TRBJ1-1	few	-	14	TGTGCCAGCACCTCCTTCACAGGGAGCACTGAAGCTTTCTTT	CASTSFTGSTEAFF
TRBV5-1	TRBJ2-1	-	TRBD2	14	TGCGCCAGCGCCGGCGGGAGCTCCTACAATGAGCAGTTCTTC	CASAGGSSYNEQFF
TRBV5-8	TRBJ2-7	-	-	11	TGTGCCAGCAGCCTTTACTACGAGCAGTACTTC	CASSLYYEQYF
TRBV5-1	TRBJ2-2	-	TRBD2	18	TGCGCCAGCAGCTTGGGACTAGCGGGAGGGCCTCGTACCGGGGAGCTGTTTTTT	CASSLGLAGGPRTGELFF
TRBV28	TRBJ2-1	-	TRBD1	14	TGTGCCAGCAGAAGGACAGGGGGCTCCCGCGAGCAGTTCTTC	CASRRTGGSREQFF
TRBV5-1	TRBJ1-1	-	-	13	TGCGCCAGCAGCTTTAAAGGGAACACTGAAGCTTTCTTT	CASSFKGNTEAFF
TRBV4-2	TRBJ2-3	once	TRBD2	15	TGTGCCAGCAGCCCATCTAGCGGGGGGACAGATACGCAGTATTTT	CASSPSSGGTDTQYF
TRBV2	TRBJ1-5	-	-	15	TGTGCCAGCAGTGGTGAAGGGAGAGTCAATCAGCCCCAGCATTTT	CASSGEGRVNQPQHF
TRBV9	TRBJ2-3	once	TRBD1	16	TGTGCCAGCAGCGCCTCCGACAGGGCAGGCACAGATACGCAGTATTTT	CASSASDRAGTDTQYF
TRBV30	TRBJ2-1	-	TRBD2	19	TGTGCCTGGAGTGCCGGGCTGGGGTTCAGCGGGACTTCCTACAATGAGCAGTTCTTC	CAWSAGLGFSGTSYNEQFF
TRBV6-6	TRBJ2-3	-	TRBD2	15	TGTGCCAGCATCCTACAAGCGGGAGGAGGGGATACGCAGTATTTT	CASILQAGGGDTQYF
TRBV7-8	TRBJ2-3	once	TRBD2	21	TGTGCCAGCAGCCAAATCACCGGGACTAGCGGGAGACGCGGGTTTCAAGATACGCAGTATTTT	CASSQITGTSGRRGFQDTQYF
TRBV28	TRBJ1-5	once	-	12	TGTGCCAGTGGGATTTTAGGACAGCCCCAGCATTTT	CASGILGQPQHF
TRBV6-5	TRBJ2-5	-	-	15	TGTGCCAGCAGTAAGGCCTCGGGGCCGGGGGAGACCCAGTACTTC	CASSKASGPGETQYF
TRBV7-9	TRBJ1-1	-	-	15	TGTGCCAGCAGCTTCGACGGACGGGTGAACACTGAAGCTTTCTTT	CASSFDGRVNTEAFF
TRBV7-6	TRBJ2-3	-	TRBD2	18	TGTGCCAGCAGCCTCTGGCCTAGCGGATACACTAGCACAGATACGCAGTATTTT	CASSLWPSGYTSTDTQYF
TRBV30	TRBJ2-3	-	-	17	TGTGCCTGGAAGAATACCGTGGGGACACAGTACACAGATACGCAGTATTTT	CAWKNTVGTQYTDTQYF
TRBV29-1	TRBJ2-7	once	-	12	TGCAGCGCCGGCGAAGGGACCTACGAGCAGTACTTC	CSAGEGTYEQYF
TRBV6-1	TRBJ1-1	-	-	16	TGTGCCAGCAGTGAAGGGGGTGCCCGTGTACGGTCTGAAGCTTTCTTT	CASSEGGARVRSEAFF
TRBV10-3	TRBJ1-1	-	-	12	TGTGCCATCAAGGGAGGGAACACTGAAGCTTTCTTT	CAIKGGNTEAFF
TRBV9	TRBJ2-5	-	-	15	TGTGCCAGCAGCGTAAGTGGCCAGCGGGAAGAGACCCAGTACTTC	CASSVSGQREETQYF
TRBV5-4	TRBJ2-1	once	TRBD2	16	TGTGCCAGCAGCACCAGGACTAGCGGGAGAGAGAGTGAGCAGTTCTTC	CASSTRTSGRESEQFF
TRBV5-6	TRBJ2-3	few	TRBD2	17	TGTGCCAGCAGCTTGACCGTGGGGGGAGGGTACACAGATACGCAGTATTTT	CASSLTVGGGYTDTQYF
TRBV6-1	TRBJ2-7	-	-	14	TGTGCCAGCAGTGAACGGTTCTTTTTCCACGAGCAGTACTTC	CASSERFFFHEQYF
TRBV4-2	TRBJ2-7	once	TRBD2	15	TGTGCCAGCAGCCATTCTAGCGGGGTTAACTACGAGCAGTACTTC	CASSHSSGVNYEQYF
TRBV28	TRBJ2-7	once	TRBD2	15	TGTGCCAGCAGTCTCTCCGGGGCTAGCGGGATCTTCCAGTACTTC	CASSLSGASGIFQYF
TRBV6-1	TRBJ2-1	-	-	12	TGTGCCAGCAGTGTGGTGTACAATGAGCAGTTCTTC	CASSVVYNEQFF
TRBV2	TRBJ2-4	-	TRBD2	18	TGTGCCAGCAGTCCCACTCGACTAGCGGGAGTGGGTATAAACATTCAGTACTTC	CASSPTRLAGVGINIQYF
TRBV19	TRBJ2-3	few	-	14	TGTGCCAGTAGTATTGAGGGGGGCACAGATACGCAGTATTTT	CASSIEGGTDTQYF
TRBV6-5	TRBJ2-1	-	TRBD2	15	TGTGCCAGCAGCCCCATTAGCGGGGACTACAATGAGCAGTTCTTC	CASSPISGDYNEQFF
TRBV7-9	TRBJ1-3	-	-	14	TGTGCCAGCAGCCCCCAGACTTCTGGAAACACCATATATTTT	CASSPQTSGNTIYF
TRBV7-9	TRBJ1-1	-	-	14	TGTGCCAGCAGCTTAATGGGGTCGAACACTGAAGCTTTCTTT	CASSLMGSNTEAFF
TRBV6-1	TRBJ2-7	-	-	15	TGTGCCAGCAGTCCACAGGACAGAGCTTCCTACGAGCAGTACTTC	CASSPQDRASYEQYF
TRBV7-9	TRBJ2-7	-	-	14	TGTGCCAGCAGCTCCCCGGCGGAAGCCTACGAGCAGTACTTC	CASSSPAEAYEQYF
TRBV4-2	TRBJ1-1	medium-sized	-	16	TGTGCCAGCAGCCAAGATCCCATAGCCAACCGGGCTGAAGCTTTCTTT	CASSQDPIANRAEAFF
TRBV10-3	TRBJ1-2	-	TRBD1	14	TGTGCCATCAGGGGGACAGAGGATCGTTATGGCTACACCTTC	CAIRGTEDRYGYTF
TRBV30	TRBJ1-3	-	-	13	TGTGCCTGGAGTGAGGCTTCTGGAAACACCATATATTTT	CAWSEASGNTIYF